This is a list of T cell receptor beta chains from one sample in a study of shared clonotypes between healthy human individuals. Data came from immunoSEQ multiplex PCR; TCRdb stores just in-frame clones and leaves some out. Of about 2.1 million clones in the sample, 90% to 95% were seen once. Sample: naive CD8+ T cells from PBMCs. The receptors come from a young man in good health. Some clones in this sample may be carry-over from other donors' samples. Both conserved end residues are part of each CDR3. Each record gives: V gene, clone size, J gene, D gene, CDR3 DNA, CDR3 protein. D genes are given only for firm matches. Expanded clones are given a class, and other clones once, few, many or no size at all.

>TRBV6-5|.|TRBJ2-3|.
TGTGCCAGCAGCCAAGGGGCAGCTCGCACAGATACGCAGTATTTT
CASSQGAARTDTQYF
>TRBV11-1|.|TRBJ2-3|.
TGTGCCAGCAGCCTAGAGAGGGATACGCAGTATTTT
CASSLERDTQYF
>TRBV6-5|.|TRBJ2-5|TRBD2
TGTGCCAGCAGCCAAGCGGGAGGGCCCCAAGAGACCCAGTACTTC
CASSQAGGPQETQYF
>TRBV19|.|TRBJ1-4|TRBD1
TGTGCCAGTAGATCGGGACAGGGAACTAATGAAAAACTGTTTTTT
CASRSGQGTNEKLFF
>TRBV5-1|.|TRBJ1-2|.
TGCGCCAGCAGAGCTACGGGATATGGCTACACCTTC
CASRATGYGYTF
>TRBV7-3|.|TRBJ2-2|TRBD2
TGTGCCAGCAGCTTCCTAGCGGGAGGAGTCGGGGAGCTGTTTTTT
CASSFLAGGVGELFF
>TRBV4-1|.|TRBJ2-2|TRBD1
TGCGCCAGCAGCCAACAACAACGGACAGGGGAAGCCGGGGAGCTGTTTTTT
CASSQQQRTGEAGELFF
>TRBV19|.|TRBJ2-5|TRBD2
TGTGCCAGTCTAGGGACTAGTCACACCCAGTACTTC
CASLGTSHTQYF
>TRBV5-8|.|TRBJ2-7|.
TGTGCCAGCAGCGTGGACCCAGGGCCCTACGAGCAGTACTTC
CASSVDPGPYEQYF
>TRBV29-1|.|TRBJ1-2|.
TGCAGCGTTGAAGATCGGCAGGGAACCAACTATGGCTACACCTTC
CSVEDRQGTNYGYTF
>TRBV7-9|.|TRBJ2-1|.
TGTGCCAGCAGCTTAGGGGGAGTCCCCTACAATGAGCAGTTCTTC
CASSLGGVPYNEQFF
>TRBV4-3|.|TRBJ2-2|.
TGCGCCAGCAGCCAAGATGTGTCAGGACACATCAACACCGGGGAGCTGTTTTTT
CASSQDVSGHINTGELFF
>TRBV5-1|.|TRBJ2-5|TRBD2
TGCGCCAGCAGCTCCCGACTAGCGGGGAGCCAAGAGACCCAGTACTTC
CASSSRLAGSQETQYF
>TRBV29-1|.|TRBJ1-2|.
TGCAGCGTTGAAGATTATGGGGAGCCCGATCAGGGGTTTGGCTACACCTTC
CSVEDYGEPDQGFGYTF
>TRBV28|.|TRBJ2-1|TRBD2
TGTGCCAGCAGTGAAGGACTAGCGGGAAGCTCCTACAATGAGCAGTTCTTC
CASSEGLAGSSYNEQFF
>TRBV27|.|TRBJ2-5|TRBD1
TGTGCCAGCAGTCCCAGACAGGGAGAAGAGACCCAGTACTTC
CASSPRQGEETQYF
>TRBV4-3|.|TRBJ2-3|.
TGCGCCAGCAGCCAAGATCCCGGGGGAGCCACAGATACGCAGTATTTT
CASSQDPGGATDTQYF
>TRBV7-2|.|TRBJ2-7|.
TGTGCCAGCAGCCCGCAGTCTGCTTACGAGCAGTACTTC
CASSPQSAYEQYF
>TRBV14|.|TRBJ2-7|.
TGTGCCAGCAGCCACATCGAGCAGTACTTC
CASSHIEQYF
>TRBV5-1|.|TRBJ2-7|TRBD1
TGCGCCAGCAGCTTTCGGACAGGGCACTACGAGCAGTACTTC
CASSFRTGHYEQYF
>TRBV9|.|TRBJ2-5|TRBD2
TGTGCCAGCAGCCGCTGGGGCGGGAGAGATCAAGAGACCCAGTACTTC
CASSRWGGRDQETQYF
>TRBV28|.|TRBJ2-7|TRBD2
TGTGCCAGCAGTTTGGTTAGCGGGAGGGCCTACGAGCAGTACTTC
CASSLVSGRAYEQYF
>TRBV7-3|.|TRBJ2-7|.
TGTGCCAGCAGCTTGTCCGGGGGCGCCGGGAGGGAGCAGTACTTC
CASSLSGGAGREQYF
>TRBV5-4|.|TRBJ1-2|TRBD1
TGTGCCAGCAGCCTCCTTGTAGGGGGCCAGGGCTACACCTTC
CASSLLVGGQGYTF
>TRBV7-9|.|TRBJ2-7|.
TGTGCCAGCAGACTTCCTAGCGACTCCTACGAGCAGTACTTC
CASRLPSDSYEQYF
>TRBV15|.|TRBJ2-5|.
TGTGCCACCAGCAGAGGGGTCGGGACCCTCCAAGAGACCCAGTACTTC
CATSRGVGTLQETQYF
>TRBV4-2|.|TRBJ2-7|.
TGTGCCAGCAGCCAAGCCCTAGCGCACGACGAGCAGTACTTC
CASSQALAHDEQYF
>TRBV9|.|TRBJ2-7|TRBD1
TGTGCCAGCAGCCACTCAGGGGGCGCCGAGCAGTACTTC
CASSHSGGAEQYF
>TRBV15|.|TRBJ2-7|.
TGTGCCACCAGCAGCCTGATGAGCGGCCCAACCTACGAGCAGTACTTC
CATSSLMSGPTYEQYF
>TRBV7-9|.|TRBJ2-1|.
TGTGCCAGCAGCTACAATGGGGATGAGCAGTTCTTC
CASSYNGDEQFF
>TRBV4-1|.|TRBJ2-7|.
TGCGCCAGCAGCCAAGGTGGTTTCGGGGTTCTCTCCTACGAGCAGTACTTC
CASSQGGFGVLSYEQYF
>TRBV9|.|TRBJ2-1|.
TGTGCCAGCAGTCAAGCGGACGACTACAATGAGCAGTTCTTC
CASSQADDYNEQFF
>TRBV27|.|TRBJ1-2|.
TGTGCCAGCACCCCCCTATGGGAGGGAAACTATGGCTACACCTTC
CASTPLWEGNYGYTF
>TRBV4-3|.|TRBJ2-1|.
TGCGCCAGCAGCCAAGGTGCCAGGCCGAATGAGCAGTTCTTC
CASSQGARPNEQFF
>TRBV15|.|TRBJ2-7|TRBD1
TGTGCCACCTGCACAGGGGGAGTCAGAGCCTACGAGCAGTACTTC
CATCTGGVRAYEQYF
>TRBV7-9|.|TRBJ2-5|TRBD2
TGTGCCAGCAGCCCCCGGGGTAGCGGGGCCCTACAAGAGACCCAGTACTTC
CASSPRGSGALQETQYF
>TRBV28|once|TRBJ1-2|TRBD1
TGTGCCAGCAGTTTCAGCGGGACAGCCGGCGGGTATGATGGCTACACCTTC
CASSFSGTAGGYDGYTF
>TRBV29-1|.|TRBJ2-3|.
TGCAGCGTTGGGGGGTTTACTAGCACAGATACGCAGTATTTT
CSVGGFTSTDTQYF
>TRBV9|once|TRBJ2-1|TRBD2
TGTGCCAGCAGCTTAGGGACTAGCGGTGGGTATGAGCAGTTCTTC
CASSLGTSGGYEQFF
>TRBV11-2|.|TRBJ1-1|TRBD1
TGTGCCAGCAGCACACGGGGACAGGGCCGATTGGACACTGAAGCTTTCTTT
CASSTRGQGRLDTEAFF
>TRBV21-1|.|TRBJ1-5|.
TGTGCCAGCAGCAAAGAGAGAGCAGGGAGAGGGGTGAGCAATCAGCCCCAGCATTTT
CASSKERAGRGVSNQPQHF